The clone carrying this T cell receptor beta chain was found many times. What it recognizes is unknown. The entry originates in a study of T cell clonality in common variable immunodeficiency. Study outcomes and limitations: CVID subjects had higher TCRbeta clonality than healthy controls, most marked in about a third.

The assay was immunoSEQ multiplex PCR, and TCRdb's table has in-frame clones only and misses some. In total the sample includes some 32,000 clones, none of them seen once. This clonotype was sampled from a person aged 18-70 years in good health. Specimen: peripheral blood mononuclear cells.

This CDR3 is CASSPVAGDYNEQFF. The covered CDR3 bases are TGTGCCAGCTCACCAGTAGCGGGAGACTATAATGAG. This chain links TRBV18 with TRBJ2-1; 9 bases align to TRBD2. Coverage ceases 3 residues before the CDR3 finishes, and the germline J gene fills in the end. The CDR3 runs to 15 residues. Germline values: CDR1 KGHSH, CDR2 LQKENI. V dropped 2 bases and J dropped 7; count of bases not matched to a gene: 6.